This T cell receptor beta chain was sequenced for a study of identical twins. Study-level findings and limits: Among beta out-of-frame sequences, excess sharing between twins appeared weaker. The study found excess low generation probability among twin-shared out-of-frame alpha sequences.

TCRdb reprocessed the 5' RACE reads with MiXCR, giving one entry per CDR3 protein. The data contain some 630,000 distinct CDR3 sequences, about 7% of them singletons. V gave up 2 bases and J gave up 12 bases; unmatched junction bases: 9. CDR1 and CDR2 (germline): MGHDK, SYGVNS. The CDR3 consists of 14 residues. This clonotype came up many times. What it binds is not known. These data were also filed under a second study, of yellow fever vaccine responses in identical twins. According to that study: Twins reportedly mounted vaccine T cell responses that seemed partly convergent, partly personalized.

J is TRBJ2-1 and V is TRBV25-1; 8 bases fit TRBD2. The source material was PBMCs. The clonotype originates from a woman younger than 30 in good health. CDR3 coding DNA: TGTGCCAGCAGTGAACTAACCGGGACTAGTGCGCAGTTCTTC. Translated: CASSELTGTSAQFF.